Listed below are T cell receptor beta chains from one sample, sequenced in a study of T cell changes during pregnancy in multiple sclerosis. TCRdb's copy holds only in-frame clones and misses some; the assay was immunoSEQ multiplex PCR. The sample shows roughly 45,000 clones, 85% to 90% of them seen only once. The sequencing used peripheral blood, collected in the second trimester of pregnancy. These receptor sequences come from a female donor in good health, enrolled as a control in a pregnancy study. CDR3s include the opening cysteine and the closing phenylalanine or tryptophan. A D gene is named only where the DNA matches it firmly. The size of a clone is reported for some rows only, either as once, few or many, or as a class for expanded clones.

CDR3 protein: CASSEGGGQTYEQYF
CDR3 DNA: TGTGCCAGCAGTGAAGGGGGCGGACAGACCTACGAGCAGTACTTC
J gene: TRBJ2-7
V gene: TRBV6-1
clone size: once
D gene: -

CDR3 protein: CASSRLAGVGASEQYF
CDR3 DNA: TGTGCCAGCTCAAGACTAGCGGGAGTGGGCGCCTCCGAGCAGTACTTC
J gene: TRBJ2-7
V gene: TRBV18
clone size: -
D gene: TRBD2

CDR3 protein: CASSTGGDGYTF
CDR3 DNA: TGTGCCAGCTCCACTGGAGGGGACGGCTACACCTTC
J gene: TRBJ1-2
V gene: TRBV18
clone size: few
D gene: -

CDR3 protein: CASSGRTGVTEAFF
CDR3 DNA: TGTGCCAGCAGTGGACGGACAGGGGTGACTGAAGCTTTCTTT
J gene: TRBJ1-1
V gene: TRBV6-1
clone size: few
D gene: TRBD1

CDR3 protein: CASSVDRDSLNQPQHF
CDR3 DNA: TGTGCCAGTAGTGTCGACCGGGACAGTCTAAATCAGCCCCAGCATTTT
J gene: TRBJ1-5
V gene: TRBV19
clone size: -
D gene: TRBD1

CDR3 protein: CASSIQGAQETQYF
CDR3 DNA: TGCGCCAGCAGCATACAGGGGGCGCAAGAGACCCAGTACTTC
J gene: TRBJ2-5
V gene: TRBV5-1
clone size: -
D gene: TRBD1

CDR3 protein: CASSEAGTASQPQHF
CDR3 DNA: TGTGCCAGCAGTGAAGCGGGGACAGCCTCGCAGCCCCAGCATTTT
J gene: TRBJ1-5
V gene: TRBV6-1
clone size: -
D gene: TRBD1

CDR3 protein: CASSDDSGAFQETQYF
CDR3 DNA: TGTGCCAGCAGCGACGATAGCGGGGCTTTCCAAGAGACCCAGTACTTC
J gene: TRBJ2-5
V gene: TRBV9
clone size: -
D gene: TRBD2

CDR3 protein: CASSQGTGIFANEKLFF
CDR3 DNA: TGCGCCAGCAGCCAAGGGACGGGGATCTTTGCGAATGAAAAACTGTTTTTT
J gene: TRBJ1-4
V gene: TRBV4-3
clone size: -
D gene: -

CDR3 protein: CASSRAGTGTGELFF
CDR3 DNA: TGCGCCAGCAGCCGGGCCGGGACAGGCACCGGGGAGCTGTTTTTT
J gene: TRBJ2-2
V gene: TRBV4-1
clone size: -
D gene: TRBD1

CDR3 protein: CASSFSRGLETQYF
CDR3 DNA: TGTGCCAGCAGTTTTAGCAGGGGGCTGGAGACCCAGTACTTC
J gene: TRBJ2-5
V gene: TRBV28
clone size: -
D gene: TRBD1

CDR3 protein: CASSQSRDSSYEQYF
CDR3 DNA: TGCGCCAGCAGTCAATCCCGGGACAGTTCCTACGAGCAGTACTTC
J gene: TRBJ2-7
V gene: TRBV23-1
clone size: once
D gene: TRBD1

CDR3 protein: CASSLTGETEAFF
CDR3 DNA: TGTGCCAGCAGCCTAACAGGCGAAACTGAAGCTTTCTTT
J gene: TRBJ1-1
V gene: TRBV11-2
clone size: -
D gene: -

CDR3 protein: CASSNLGQDYGYTF
CDR3 DNA: TGTGCCAGCAGTAACTTGGGACAGGACTATGGCTACACCTTC
J gene: TRBJ1-2
V gene: TRBV2
clone size: once
D gene: TRBD1

CDR3 protein: CASAGLGSAQETQYF
CDR3 DNA: TGTGCCAGCGCCGGACTAGGGTCAGCCCAAGAGACCCAGTACTTC
J gene: TRBJ2-5
V gene: TRBV6-1
clone size: once
D gene: TRBD2

CDR3 protein: CASSLTGGPYEQYF
CDR3 DNA: TGTGCCAGCAGCCTTACAGGGGGCCCCTACGAGCAGTACTTC
J gene: TRBJ2-7
V gene: TRBV11-2
clone size: -
D gene: TRBD1

CDR3 protein: CASSLSVLTGDYGYTF
CDR3 DNA: TGCGCCAGCAGCTTGTCGGTCTTGACAGGGGACTATGGCTACACCTTC
J gene: TRBJ1-2
V gene: TRBV5-1
clone size: -
D gene: TRBD1

CDR3 protein: CASSPDSFYEQYF
CDR3 DNA: TGTGCCAGCAGCCCGGACAGCTTCTACGAGCAGTACTTC
J gene: TRBJ2-7
V gene: TRBV27
clone size: once
D gene: -

CDR3 protein: CASSQVGLTFVAKNIQYF
CDR3 DNA: TGCGCCAGCAGCCAAGTTGGACTTACTTTTGTAGCCAAAAACATTCAGTACTTC
J gene: TRBJ2-4
V gene: TRBV4-1
clone size: -
D gene: -

CDR3 protein: CASSLFPGQETQYF
CDR3 DNA: TGTGCCAGCAGTTTATTTCCAGGCCAAGAGACCCAGTACTTC
J gene: TRBJ2-5
V gene: TRBV27
clone size: -
D gene: -

CDR3 protein: CASSRNTGLGLENGNEQFF
CDR3 DNA: TGTGCCAGCAGCCGCAACACCGGCCTGGGACTAGAAAACGGCAATGAGCAGTTCTTC
J gene: TRBJ2-1
V gene: TRBV7-9
clone size: -
D gene: TRBD2

CDR3 protein: CASSEASGANTEAFF
CDR3 DNA: TGTGCCAGCAGTGAAGCGTCAGGGGCGAACACTGAAGCTTTCTTT
J gene: TRBJ1-1
V gene: TRBV2
clone size: -
D gene: -

CDR3 protein: CASTVLRGTEAFF
CDR3 DNA: TGTGCCAGCACCGTCCTTAGGGGGACTGAAGCTTTCTTT
J gene: TRBJ1-1
V gene: TRBV11-3
clone size: -
D gene: -

CDR3 protein: CASRLEGDSPRGQYF
CDR3 DNA: TGTGCAAGTCGCTTAGAAGGGGACAGCCCGCGGGGACAGTACTTC
J gene: TRBJ2-7
V gene: TRBV12-2
clone size: -
D gene: -

CDR3 protein: CASSQARDYPSGQFF
CDR3 DNA: TGTGCCAGCAGCCAAGCCCGGGACTACCCCTCGGGGCAGTTCTTC
J gene: TRBJ2-1
V gene: TRBV14
clone size: -
D gene: TRBD2

CDR3 protein: CASTFLSTGELFF
CDR3 DNA: TGTGCCAGCACATTTCTTAGCACCGGGGAGCTGTTTTTT
J gene: TRBJ2-2
V gene: TRBV2
clone size: -
D gene: -

CDR3 protein: CAWSVLTGEGYTF
CDR3 DNA: TGTGCCTGGAGTGTACTGACAGGGGAGGGCTACACCTTC
J gene: TRBJ1-2
V gene: TRBV30
clone size: -
D gene: TRBD1

CDR3 protein: CASSSLAGVGEQFF
CDR3 DNA: TGTGCCAGCAGCTCACTAGCGGGAGTCGGTGAGCAGTTCTTC
J gene: TRBJ2-1
V gene: TRBV6-4
clone size: once
D gene: TRBD2

CDR3 protein: CASSLGGSLVSEQFF
CDR3 DNA: TGCGCCAGCAGCTTAGGAGGGAGCTTAGTTAGTGAGCAGTTCTTC
J gene: TRBJ2-1
V gene: TRBV5-1
clone size: few
D gene: -

CDR3 protein: CASSRSGVLNEKLFF
CDR3 DNA: TGTGCCAGCAGTCGCTCAGGGGTTCTGAATGAAAAACTGTTTTTT
J gene: TRBJ1-4
V gene: TRBV27
clone size: -
D gene: -

CDR3 protein: CASSLFRETPLHF
CDR3 DNA: TGTGCCAGCAGTTTATTCAGGGAAACACCCCTCCACTTT
J gene: TRBJ1-6
V gene: TRBV27
clone size: -
D gene: -

CDR3 protein: CASSVLAGKVFF
CDR3 DNA: TGTGCCAGCAGTGTACTAGCGGGAAAGGTGTTCTTC
J gene: TRBJ2-1
V gene: TRBV27
clone size: -
D gene: TRBD2

CDR3 protein: CASSIDHVGLNEQYF
CDR3 DNA: TGTGCCAGTAGTATAGATCACGTGGGCCTTAACGAGCAGTACTTC
J gene: TRBJ2-7
V gene: TRBV19
clone size: -
D gene: -

CDR3 protein: CASSEFRTSGDTQYF
CDR3 DNA: TGTGCCAGCAGTGAATTCCGGACTAGCGGAGATACGCAGTATTTT
J gene: TRBJ2-3
V gene: TRBV25-1
clone size: -
D gene: TRBD2

CDR3 protein: CAWSVAKMGGYTF
CDR3 DNA: TGTGCCTGGAGTGTAGCGAAAATGGGTGGCTACACCTTC
J gene: TRBJ1-2
V gene: TRBV30
clone size: -
D gene: -

CDR3 protein: CASSLEIGVWDEQFF
CDR3 DNA: TGTGCCAGCAGCTTAGAAATAGGAGTTTGGGATGAGCAGTTCTTC
J gene: TRBJ2-1
V gene: TRBV7-8
clone size: -
D gene: -

CDR3 protein: CASSRGDPLAWAEAFF
CDR3 DNA: TGTGCCAGTAGTCGCGGGGATCCATTGGCGTGGGCTGAAGCTTTCTTT
J gene: TRBJ1-1
V gene: TRBV19
clone size: -
D gene: -

CDR3 protein: CASSQDRGTGLGNTIYF
CDR3 DNA: TGCGCCAGCAGCCAAGATCGCGGGACAGGGCTTGGAAACACCATATATTTT
J gene: TRBJ1-3
V gene: TRBV4-1
clone size: -
D gene: TRBD1

CDR3 protein: CAWSFGTGIATEAFF
CDR3 DNA: TGTGCCTGGAGTTTCGGGACAGGGATCGCAACTGAAGCTTTCTTT
J gene: TRBJ1-1
V gene: TRBV30
clone size: few
D gene: TRBD1

CDR3 protein: CASSPGEGSTFSYEQYF
CDR3 DNA: TGTGCCAGCAGCCCAGGGGAGGGATCGACGTTCTCCTACGAGCAGTACTTC
J gene: TRBJ2-7
V gene: TRBV14
clone size: -
D gene: -

CDR3 protein: CASSEFMNSPLHF
CDR3 DNA: TGTGCCAGCAGTGAATTTATGAATTCACCCCTCCACTTT
J gene: TRBJ1-6
V gene: TRBV25-1
clone size: -
D gene: -